The sequence of this T cell receptor beta chain was determined in a study of cytomegalovirus exposure and HLA in healthy donors. There are 12 residues in the CDR3. In germline, CDR1 is MNHEY, CDR2 SMNVEV (reference sequence). PCR amplification relied on 60 Vbeta primers (plus 13 Jbeta primers). Profiled with immunoSEQ multiplex PCR; TCRdb holds only in-frame clones, not every one. The sample comprises roughly 120,000 clones, 70% to 80% of which are singletons, and 4% to 5% rests with the top ten. V usage is TRBV27 and J usage is TRBJ2-5; D not resolved. The tail of the sequence fits TRBJ2-7 better, so the J call may be wrong. Sequencing used PBMCs. The sequence came from a woman aged 40 to 55 in good health and CMV-seropositive. The DNA of the CDR3 is TGTGCCAGCAGCCGGCCTAACTACGAGCAGTACTTC. Translating it yields CASSRPNYEQYF.